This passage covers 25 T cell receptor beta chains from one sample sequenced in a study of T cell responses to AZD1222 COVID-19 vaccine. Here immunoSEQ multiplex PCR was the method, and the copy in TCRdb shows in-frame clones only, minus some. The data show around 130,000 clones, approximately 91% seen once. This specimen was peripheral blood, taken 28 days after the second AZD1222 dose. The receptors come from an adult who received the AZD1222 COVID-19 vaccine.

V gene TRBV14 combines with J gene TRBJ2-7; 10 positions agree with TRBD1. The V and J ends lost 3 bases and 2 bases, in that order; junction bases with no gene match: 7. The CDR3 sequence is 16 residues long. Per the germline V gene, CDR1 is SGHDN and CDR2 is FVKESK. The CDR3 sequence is CASSQPPGQGPYEQYF. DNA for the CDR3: TGTGCCAGCAGCCAGCCCCCGGGACAGGGGCCCTACGAGCAGTACTTC.

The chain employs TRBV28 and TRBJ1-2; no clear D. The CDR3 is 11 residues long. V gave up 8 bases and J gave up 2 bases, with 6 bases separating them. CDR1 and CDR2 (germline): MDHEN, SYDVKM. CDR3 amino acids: CASAGNYGYTF. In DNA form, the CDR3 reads TGTGCCAGCGCGGGCAACTATGGCTACACCTTC.

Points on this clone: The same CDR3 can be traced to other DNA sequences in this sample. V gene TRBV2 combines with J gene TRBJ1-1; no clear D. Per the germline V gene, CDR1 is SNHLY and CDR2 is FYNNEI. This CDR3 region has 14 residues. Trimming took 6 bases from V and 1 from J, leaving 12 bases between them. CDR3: CASRGRTGNTEAFF. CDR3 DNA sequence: TGTGCCAGCAGGGGGAGGACGGGGAACACTGAAGCTTTCTTT.

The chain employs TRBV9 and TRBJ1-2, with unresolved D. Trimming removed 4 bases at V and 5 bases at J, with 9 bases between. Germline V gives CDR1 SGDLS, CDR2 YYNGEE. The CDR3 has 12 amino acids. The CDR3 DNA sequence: TGTGCCAGCAGCCCCGACCGGTATGGCTACACCTTC. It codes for CASSPDRYGYTF.

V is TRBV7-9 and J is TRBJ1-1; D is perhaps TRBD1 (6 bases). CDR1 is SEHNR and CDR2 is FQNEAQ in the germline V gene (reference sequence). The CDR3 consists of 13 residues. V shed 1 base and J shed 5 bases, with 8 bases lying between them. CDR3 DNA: TGTGCCAGCAGCTTAGAACAGGGAACTGAAGCTTTCTTT. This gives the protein CASSLEQGTEAFF.

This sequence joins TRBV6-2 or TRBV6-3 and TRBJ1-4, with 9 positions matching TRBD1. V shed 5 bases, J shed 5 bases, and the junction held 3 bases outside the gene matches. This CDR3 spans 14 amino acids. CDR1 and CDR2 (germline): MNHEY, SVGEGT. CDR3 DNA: TGTGCCAGCAGTACGGACAGGGGAAATGAAAAACTGTTTTTT. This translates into CASSTDRGNEKLFF.

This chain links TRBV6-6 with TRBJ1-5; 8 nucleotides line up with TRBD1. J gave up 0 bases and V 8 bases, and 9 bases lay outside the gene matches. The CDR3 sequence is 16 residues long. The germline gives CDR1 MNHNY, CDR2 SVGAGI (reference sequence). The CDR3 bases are TGTGCCAGCGGGAGAGGACAGGGCAATAGCAATCAGCCCCAGCATTTT. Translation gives CASGRGQGNSNQPQHF.

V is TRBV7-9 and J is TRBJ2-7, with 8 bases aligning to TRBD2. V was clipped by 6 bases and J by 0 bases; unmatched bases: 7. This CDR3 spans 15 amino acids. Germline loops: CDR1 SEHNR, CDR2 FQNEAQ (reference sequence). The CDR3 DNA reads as TGTGCCAGCAGTTCAAGCGGGGGAAGCTCCTACGAGCAGTACTTC. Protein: CASSSSGGSSYEQYF.

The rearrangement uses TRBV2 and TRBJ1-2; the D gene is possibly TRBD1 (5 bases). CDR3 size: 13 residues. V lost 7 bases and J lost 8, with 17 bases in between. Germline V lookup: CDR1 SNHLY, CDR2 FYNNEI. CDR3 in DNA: TGTGCCAGCAAGCGGTCGGACAAGGACGGCTACACCTTC. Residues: CASKRSDKDGYTF.

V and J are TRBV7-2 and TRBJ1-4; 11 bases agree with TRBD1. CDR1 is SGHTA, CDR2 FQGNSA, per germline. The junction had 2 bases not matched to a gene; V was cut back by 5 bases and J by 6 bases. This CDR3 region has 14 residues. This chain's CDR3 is CASSGDRGDEKLFF. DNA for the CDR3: TGTGCCAGCAGCGGGGACAGGGGGGATGAAAAACTGTTTTTT.

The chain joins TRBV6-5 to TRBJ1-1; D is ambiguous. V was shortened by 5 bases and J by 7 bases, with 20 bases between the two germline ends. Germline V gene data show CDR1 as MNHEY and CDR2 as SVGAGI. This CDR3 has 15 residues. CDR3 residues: CASSPPPMGSGEAFF. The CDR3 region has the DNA TGTGCCAGCAGTCCCCCACCAATGGGGAGCGGTGAAGCTTTCTTT.

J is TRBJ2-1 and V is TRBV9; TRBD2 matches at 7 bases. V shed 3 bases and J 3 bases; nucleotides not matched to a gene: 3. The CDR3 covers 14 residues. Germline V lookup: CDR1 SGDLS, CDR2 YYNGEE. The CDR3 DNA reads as TGTGCCAGCAGCGCGAGCGGGATCTACAATGAGCAGTTCTTC. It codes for CASSASGIYNEQFF.

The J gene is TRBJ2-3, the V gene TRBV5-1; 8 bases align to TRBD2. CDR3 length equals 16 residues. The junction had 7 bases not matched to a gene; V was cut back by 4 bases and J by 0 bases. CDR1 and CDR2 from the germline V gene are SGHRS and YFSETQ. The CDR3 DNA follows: TGCGCCAGCAGCCTCAGCGGGAGCCCCAGCACAGATACGCAGTATTTT. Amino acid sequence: CASSLSGSPSTDTQYF.

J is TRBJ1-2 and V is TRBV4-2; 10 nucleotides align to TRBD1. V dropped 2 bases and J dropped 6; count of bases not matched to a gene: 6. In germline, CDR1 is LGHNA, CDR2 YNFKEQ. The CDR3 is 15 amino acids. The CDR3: CASSQIDRGRNGYTF. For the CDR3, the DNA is TGTGCCAGCAGCCAAATAGACAGGGGGCGTAATGGCTACACCTTC.

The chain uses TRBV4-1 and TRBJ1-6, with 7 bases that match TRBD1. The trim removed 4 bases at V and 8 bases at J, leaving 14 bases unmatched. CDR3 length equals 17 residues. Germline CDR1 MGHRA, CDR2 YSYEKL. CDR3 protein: CASSRVSGGLKYSPLHF. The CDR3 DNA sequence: TGCGCCAGCAGCCGGGTCTCAGGGGGGTTGAAATATTCACCCCTCCACTTT.

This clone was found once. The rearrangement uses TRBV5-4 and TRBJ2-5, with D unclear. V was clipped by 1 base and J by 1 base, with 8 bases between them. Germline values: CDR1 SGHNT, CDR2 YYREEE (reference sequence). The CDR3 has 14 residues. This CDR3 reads CASSLLASQETQYF. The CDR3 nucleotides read TGTGCCAGCAGCTTGTTAGCCAGCCAAGAGACCCAGTACTTC.

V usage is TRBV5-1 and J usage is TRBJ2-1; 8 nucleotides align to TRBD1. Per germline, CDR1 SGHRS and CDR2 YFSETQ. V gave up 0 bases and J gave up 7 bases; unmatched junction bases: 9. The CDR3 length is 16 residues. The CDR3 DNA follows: TGCGCCAGCAGCTTGGCCGGTACAGGGGGAGGAAATGAGCAGTTCTTC. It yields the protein CASSLAGTGGGNEQFF.

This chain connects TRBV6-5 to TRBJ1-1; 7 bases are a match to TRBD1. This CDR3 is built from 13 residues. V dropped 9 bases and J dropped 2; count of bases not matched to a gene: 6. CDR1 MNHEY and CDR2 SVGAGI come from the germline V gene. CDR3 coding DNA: TGTGCCAGTCAGGGGGTAACAAACACTGAAGCTTTCTTT. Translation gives CASQGVTNTEAFF.

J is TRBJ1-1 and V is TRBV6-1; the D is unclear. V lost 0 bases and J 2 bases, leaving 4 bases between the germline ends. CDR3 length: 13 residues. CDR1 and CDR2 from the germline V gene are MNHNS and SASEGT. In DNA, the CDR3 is TGTGCCAGCAGTGAAGCCAGTAACACTGAAGCTTTCTTT. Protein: CASSEASNTEAFF.

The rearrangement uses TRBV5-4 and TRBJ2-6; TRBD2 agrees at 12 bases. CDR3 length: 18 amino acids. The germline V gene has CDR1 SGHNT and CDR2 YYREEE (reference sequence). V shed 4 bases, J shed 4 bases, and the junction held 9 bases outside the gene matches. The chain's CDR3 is CASSTSSGRAVGANVLTF. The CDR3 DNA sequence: TGTGCCAGCAGCACCTCTAGCGGGAGGGCCGTAGGGGCCAACGTCCTGACTTTC. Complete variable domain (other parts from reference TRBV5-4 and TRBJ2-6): ETGVTQSPTHLIKTRGQQVTLRCSSQSGHNTVSWYQQALGQGPQFIFQYYREEENGRGNFPPRFSGLQFPNYSSELNVNALELDDSALYLCASSTSSGRAVGANVLTFGAGSRLTVL.

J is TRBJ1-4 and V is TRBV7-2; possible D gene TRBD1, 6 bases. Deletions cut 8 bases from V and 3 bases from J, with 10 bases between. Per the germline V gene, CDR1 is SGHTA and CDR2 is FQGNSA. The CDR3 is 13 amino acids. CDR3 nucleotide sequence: TGTGCCAGCGGGTACAGGGCTAATGAAAAACTGTTTTTT. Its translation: CASGYRANEKLFF.

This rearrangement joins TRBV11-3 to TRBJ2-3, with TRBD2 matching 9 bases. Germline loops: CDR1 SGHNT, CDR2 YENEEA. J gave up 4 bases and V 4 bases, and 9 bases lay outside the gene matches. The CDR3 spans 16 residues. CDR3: CASSSPSGLAADTQYF. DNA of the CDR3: TGTGCCAGCAGCTCCCCGTCGGGACTAGCCGCAGATACGCAGTATTTT.

The CDR3 sequence is CASYPGTGGDTQYF. The DNA of the CDR3 is TGTGCCAGCTATCCCGGGACTGGGGGAGATACGCAGTATTTT. V gene TRBV18 combines with J gene TRBJ2-3; possibly TRBD2 for D (6 bases). Germline loops: CDR1 KGHSH, CDR2 LQKENI. CDR3 length equals 14 residues. Trimming took off 7 bases at V and 5 bases at J, with 16 bases between the two ends.

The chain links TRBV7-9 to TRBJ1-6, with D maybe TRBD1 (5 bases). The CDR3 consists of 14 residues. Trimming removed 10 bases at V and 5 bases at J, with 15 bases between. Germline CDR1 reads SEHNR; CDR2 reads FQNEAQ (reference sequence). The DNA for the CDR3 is TGTGCCACCTCCTCTGGGGGGAATAATTCACCCCTCCACTTT. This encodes CATSSGGNNSPLHF.

The CDR3: CSVGIAGYEQYF. The CDR3 nucleotides read TGCAGCGTGGGAATAGCGGGATACGAGCAGTACTTC. This chain links TRBV29-1 with TRBJ2-7; 8 bases line up with TRBD2. This CDR3 contains 12 residues. Looked up from germline, CDR1 is SQVTM and CDR2 is ANQGSEA. V shed 6 bases, J shed 4 bases, and the junction held 5 bases outside the gene matches.